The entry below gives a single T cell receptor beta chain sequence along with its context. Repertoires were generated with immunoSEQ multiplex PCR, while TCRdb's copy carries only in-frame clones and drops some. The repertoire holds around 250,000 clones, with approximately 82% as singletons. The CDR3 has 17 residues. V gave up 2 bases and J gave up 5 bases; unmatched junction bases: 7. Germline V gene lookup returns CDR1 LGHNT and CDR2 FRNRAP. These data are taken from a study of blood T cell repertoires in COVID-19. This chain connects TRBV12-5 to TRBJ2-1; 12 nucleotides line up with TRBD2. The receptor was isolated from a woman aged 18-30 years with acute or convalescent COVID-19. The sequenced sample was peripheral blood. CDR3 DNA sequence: TGTGCTAGTGGTTTGCTACTGACTAGCGGGAGCGACAATGAGCAGTTCTTC. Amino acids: CASGLLLTSGSDNEQFF. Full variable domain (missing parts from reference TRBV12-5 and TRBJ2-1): DARVTQTPRHKVTEMGQEVTMRCQPILGHNTVFWYRQTMMQGLELLAYFRNRAPLDDSGMPKDRFSAEMPDATLATLKIQPSEPRDSAVYFCASGLLLTSGSDNEQFFGPGTRLTVL.